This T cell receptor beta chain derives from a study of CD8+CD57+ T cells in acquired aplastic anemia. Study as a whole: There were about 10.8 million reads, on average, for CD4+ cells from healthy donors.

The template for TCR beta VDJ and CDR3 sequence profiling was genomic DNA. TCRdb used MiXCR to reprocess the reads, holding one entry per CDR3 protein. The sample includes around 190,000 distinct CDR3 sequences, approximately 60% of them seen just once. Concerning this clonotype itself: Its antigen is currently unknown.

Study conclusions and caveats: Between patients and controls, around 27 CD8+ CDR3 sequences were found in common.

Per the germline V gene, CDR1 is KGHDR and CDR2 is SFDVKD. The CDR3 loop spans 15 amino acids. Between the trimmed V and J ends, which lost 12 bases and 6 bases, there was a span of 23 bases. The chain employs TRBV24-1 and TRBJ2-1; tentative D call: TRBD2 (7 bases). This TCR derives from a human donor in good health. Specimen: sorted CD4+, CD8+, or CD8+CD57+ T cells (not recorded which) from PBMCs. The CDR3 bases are TGTGCCTCTCCGGGGGGCCTTGGTGGGAGCAATGAGCAGTTCTTC. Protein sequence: CASPGGLGGSNEQFF.